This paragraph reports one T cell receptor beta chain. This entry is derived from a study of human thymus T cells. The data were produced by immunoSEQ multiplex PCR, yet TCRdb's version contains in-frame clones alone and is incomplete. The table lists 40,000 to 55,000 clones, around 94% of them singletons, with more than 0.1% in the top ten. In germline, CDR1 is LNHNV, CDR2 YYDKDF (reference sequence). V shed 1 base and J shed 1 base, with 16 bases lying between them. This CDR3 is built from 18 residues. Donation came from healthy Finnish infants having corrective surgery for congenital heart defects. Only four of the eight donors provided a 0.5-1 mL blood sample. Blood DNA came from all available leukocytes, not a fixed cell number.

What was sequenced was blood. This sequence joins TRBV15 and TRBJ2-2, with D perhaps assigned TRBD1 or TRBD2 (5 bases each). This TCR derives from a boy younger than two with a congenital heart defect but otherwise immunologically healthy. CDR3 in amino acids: CATSRAPPGTGNTGELFF. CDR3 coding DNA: TGTGCCACCAGCAGAGCCCCGCCCGGGACGGGGAACACCGGGGAGCTGTTTTTT.